Below, one T cell receptor beta chain is given with its context. Its antigen is as yet unknown. These data come from a study of CD8+CD57+ T cells in acquired aplastic anemia. Overall study findings and caveats: Shared by patients and controls, almost 30 CD8+ CDR3s were abundant in patients.

The authors sequenced patients whose flow cytometry had shown CD8+CD57+ cell expansion. Genomic DNA was employed as the template in profiling TCR beta VDJ and CDR3. One entry per CDR3 protein, called by TCRdb with MiXCR from the reads. The sample yields about 160,000 distinct CDR3 sequences, roughly 43% seen once. The receptor's source is a human donor with aplastic anemia. The specimen was sorted CD4+, CD8+, or CD8+CD57+ T cells (not recorded which) from PBMCs.

The CDR3 spells CATSRGDRTNSPLHF. CDR3 sequence (DNA): TGTGCCACCAGCAGAGGGGACAGGACAAATTCACCCCTCCACTTT. The chain couples TRBV15 to TRBJ1-6; 8 bases are shared with TRBD1. Germline trimming cut 1 base from V and 7 bases from J; bases unmatched to any gene: 3. Germline CDR1 and CDR2: LNHNV and YYDKDF (reference sequence). The CDR3 has 15 residues.